This T cell receptor (beta chain) appears in the sequencing data of a study of tumor-infiltrating lymphocytes in primary liver carcinoma. Study information: Cases comprised patients with primary liver carcinoma who received surgical resection. Overall study findings and caveats: The samples were not sorted (they were bulk), so CD4+ and CD8+ repertoires were not compared. Tumor region pairs showed greater overlap than either tumor-adjacent or tumor-blood pairs did. The 250 largest clones made up significantly more of tumor than blood repertoires (p = 0.039).

The authors took blood RNA from unsorted whole blood and also extracted germline DNA. Total RNA (around 0.45 ug) served as template for TCR beta cDNA synthesis primed by a constant-region primer. Nested multiplex PCR, run for three rounds with slightly modified ARM-PCR, yielded TCR beta libraries. TCRdb passed the multiplex PCR reads through MiXCR, listing each CDR3 protein once. The profile shows hundreds of thousands of distinct CDR3 sequences, 55% to 65% of them singletons. As regards this clonotype: Antigen specificity is unknown. One junction end disagrees with the germline gene, perhaps due to a read error.

The sequence came from a man aged 35 to 55 with primary liver carcinoma and hepatitis B virus infection. The sample was peripheral blood.

CDR3 region: CTSSSTSGSSYEQFF. CDR3 sequence (DNA): TGTACCAGCAGTTCAACTAGCGGGAGCTCGTATGAGCAGTTCTTC. V usage is TRBV12-3 or TRBV12-4 and J usage is TRBJ2-1, with TRBD2 matching 11 bases. CDR3 size: 15 residues.